The sequence of this T cell receptor (beta chain) was determined in a study of beta chain features in type 1 diabetes. The overall study: Examination of sorted cells across all samples involved approximately 100,000,000 cells.

Researchers reported sorting CD4+ naive, central memory, regulatory and stem cell-like memory cells via CD45RO/CCR7/CD25/CD127/CD95/CD27. This CDR3 is 14 amino acids long. Germline V gene lookup returns CDR1 SGHRS and CDR2 YFSETQ. V dropped 3 bases and J dropped 4 bases, with 13 bases sitting between them. TCRB transcripts that were expressed got sequenced, as all of the isolated RNA had been reverse transcribed. TCRdb's copy holds only in-frame clones and misses some; the assay was immunoSEQ multiplex PCR. The sample holds fewer than 650,000 clones, 15% to 17% seen once. The material sequenced was naive CD4+ T cells from blood. This sequence was found in a man younger than 35 in good health. The chain joins TRBV5-1 to TRBJ1-1, with D tentatively TRBD1 (5 bases). The CDR3 reads CASSSQGGGTEAFF. The CDR3 DNA reads as TGCGCCAGCAGCTCCCAGGGCGGAGGCACTGAAGCTTTCTTT.